This TCR beta chain was identified during a study of cytomegalovirus exposure and HLA in healthy donors. Broader study findings: A later analysis found that most CMV-associated TCR beta chains appeared HLA-restricted. Follow-up analysis seemed to connect common viral pathogens with several of the most significant clusters identified.

The CDR3 is 16 amino acids. Germline V gene sequence: CDR1 SGHTA, CDR2 FQGNSA. With V trimmed by 6 bases and J by 1 base, 4 bases remained unmatched. This clone was detected ten times or more. Its antigen is unknown. The PCR was carried out with 60 Vbeta primers and 13 Jbeta primers. TCRdb's copy holds only in-frame clones and misses some; the assay was immunoSEQ multiplex PCR. The data contain some 180,000 clones, 70% to 80% of them singletons. The chain uses TRBV7-2 and TRBJ2-2, with 11 bases identical to TRBD2. The receptor was derived from a woman in her sixties in good health and CMV-seropositive. Sequenced material: PBMCs. CDR3 residues: CASRRTSGQNTGELFF. The CDR3 DNA reads TGTGCCAGCAGAAGGACTAGCGGGCAGAACACCGGGGAGCTGTTTTTT.